A single sample gave rise to the 24 T cell receptor beta chains below, sequenced in a study of blood T cell repertoires in COVID-19. The protocol was immunoSEQ multiplex PCR, while the TCRdb copy is restricted to in-frame clones and leaves out a portion. In the table there are 100,000 to 150,000 clones, 88% of which are singletons. The sequencing input was peripheral blood. Receptors were obtained from a human donor in a cohort sampled during active COVID-19.

The chain couples TRBV5-6 to TRBJ2-2, with TRBD1 as a possible D gene (6 bases). V lost 4 bases and J lost 2, with 15 bases in between. The CDR3 is 16 residues long. Germline V lookup: CDR1 SGHDT, CDR2 YYEEEE. CDR3 sequence: CASSRVTGKNTGELFF. In DNA, the CDR3 is TGTGCCAGCAGCCGTGTGACAGGAAAAAACACCGGGGAGCTGTTTTTT.

This clone was picked up one time. The chain is built from TRBV19 and TRBJ1-1; 9 bases match TRBD1. The germline gives CDR1 LNHDA, CDR2 SQIVND (reference sequence). Trimming took 7 bases from V and 1 from J; bases not matched to a gene: 16. The CDR3 has 18 amino acids. The CDR3 sequence: CASTLIVDRGLPNTEAFF. CDR3 DNA sequence: TGTGCCAGTACCCTAATTGTGGACAGGGGACTACCGAACACTGAAGCTTTCTTT.

This rearrangement joins TRBV21-1 to TRBJ2-3; TRBD1, as called in the table, went unchecked against the DNA. TRBV21-1 has pseudogene status. The CDR3 spans 16 residues. The CDR3 sequence: CASSISPQGAGDTQYF. The CDR3 region has the DNA TGTGCCAGCAGCATATCACCACAGGGGGCTGGAGATACGCAGTATTTT.

The chain has TRBV27 and TRBJ2-7, with a weak D call TRBD2 (5 bases). The CDR3 consists of 15 residues. The V gene's germline CDR1 is MNHEY and CDR2 SMNVEV (reference sequence). V was trimmed by 5 bases and J by 1 base, leaving 15 bases between them. In DNA form, the CDR3 reads TGTGCCAGCAGTCCCTTCCCCACGGGGTCCTACGAGCAGTACTTC. Translated: CASSPFPTGSYEQYF.

The V and J genes are TRBV27 and TRBJ1-5, with TRBD1 matching 8 bases. Trimming took 5 bases from V and 11 from J; bases not matched to a gene: 8. The CDR3 covers 13 residues. Germline V gene lookup returns CDR1 MNHEY and CDR2 SMNVEV (reference sequence). The CDR3 DNA is TGTGCCAGCAGTCCCTCGGACAGGGCAGCCCAGCATTTT. Protein sequence: CASSPSDRAAQHF.

The chain carries TRBV5-1 and TRBJ2-7; TRBD2 matches at 15 bases. The V gene's germline CDR1 is SGHRS and CDR2 YFSETQ. V trimming: 1 base; J trimming: 4 bases; junction bases outside the gene matches: 15. The CDR3 covers 20 residues. This CDR3 reads CASSLTRLPGTSGRRYEQYF. CDR3 sequence (DNA): TGCGCCAGCAGCTTGACCCGACTGCCCGGGACTAGCGGGAGGAGATACGAGCAGTACTTC.

The rearrangement joins TRBV6-4 to TRBJ2-1, with no clear D. CDR3 length equals 12 residues. V was cut by 3 bases and J by 10 bases, with 10 bases left in between. Germline CDR1 MRHNA, CDR2 SNTAGT. CDR3 residues: CASSDGEREQFF. The DNA of the CDR3 is TGTGCCAGCAGTGATGGAGAACGCGAGCAGTTCTTC.

This chain joins TRBV7-8 and TRBJ1-2; D unresolved. CDR3 length: 14 amino acids. The ends were cut back, 1 base at V and 4 bases at J, with 10 bases in the middle. Germline lookup yields CDR1 SGHVS and CDR2 FQNEAQ. The CDR3 here is CASSLETGGYGYTF. As DNA, the CDR3 is TGTGCCAGCAGCTTAGAAACCGGTGGCTATGGCTACACCTTC.

For this clone: The junction shows a germline mismatch at one end, possibly a read error. The chain uses TRBV7-7 and TRBJ2-5; TRBD1 aligns across 9 bases. Germline V lookup: CDR1 SSHAT, CDR2 FNYEAQ (reference sequence). The CDR3 spans 16 residues. The CDR3 here is CASSLTGTGMLGTQYF. Here the CDR3 DNA reads TGTGCTAGCAGTTTGACCGGGACAGGGATGTTAGGGACCCAGTACTTC.

The rearrangement links TRBV11-2 to TRBJ2-7; 8 bases agree with TRBD2. The junction had 5 bases not matched to a gene; V was cut back by 2 bases and J by 2 bases. Germline CDR1 is SGHAT and CDR2 is FQNNGV. The CDR3 has 15 residues. CDR3: CASSLQAGDAYEQYF. CDR3 nucleotides: TGTGCCAGCAGCTTACAAGCGGGAGATGCCTACGAGCAGTACTTC.

This clone showed up just once. V and J are TRBV11-2 and TRBJ1-2; 7 nucleotides agree with TRBD1. This CDR3 is 14 amino acids long. Looked up from germline, CDR1 is SGHAT and CDR2 is FQNNGV. Germline trimming cut 2 bases from V and 5 bases from J; bases unmatched to any gene: 5. The CDR3 DNA reads TGTGCCAGCAGCTTAACCGACAGGGTTTATGGCTACACCTTC. Translated: CASSLTDRVYGYTF.

The genes are TRBV7-9 and TRBJ1-2; D unclear. CDR3 size: 16 residues. The V gene lost 0 bases and the J gene lost 6 bases, with 17 bases spanning the gap. Germline V gene sequence: CDR1 SEHNR, CDR2 FQNEAQ (reference sequence). CDR3 amino acids: CASSLAGGRTADGYTF. The DNA for the CDR3 is TGTGCCAGCAGCTTAGCGGGCGGGCGGACCGCGGATGGCTACACCTTC. Filled out from reference TRBV7-9 and TRBJ1-2, the complete variable domain reads DTGVSQNPRHKITKRGQNVTFRCDPISEHNRLYWYRQTLGQGPEFLTYFQNEAQLEKSRLLSDRFSAERPKGSFSTLEIQRTEQGDSAMYLCASSLAGGRTADGYTFGSGTRLTVV.

The chain has TRBV29-1 and TRBJ1-2; a weak D match, TRBD1 (5 bases). Germline V gives CDR1 SQVTM, CDR2 ANQGSEA. V dropped 2 bases and J dropped 6 bases, with 7 bases sitting between them. The CDR3 consists of 11 residues. The CDR3 spells CSVERGDGYTF. As DNA, the CDR3 is TGCAGCGTTGAACGGGGGGATGGCTACACCTTC.

V usage is TRBV18 and J usage is TRBJ2-7, with 9 bases lining up with TRBD1. Germline values: CDR1 KGHSH, CDR2 LQKENI. This CDR3 has 13 residues. Trimming cost V 3 bases and J 5 bases; bases outside gene matches: 2. The CDR3 DNA sequence: TGTGCCAGCTCACCCGGGACAGGGAACGAGCAGTACTTC. Amino acids: CASSPGTGNEQYF.

The V gene is TRBV7-9, the J gene TRBJ2-2, with D unclear. The germline V and J ends were trimmed by 4 bases and 6 bases, with 3 bases remaining between them. The V gene's germline CDR1 is SEHNR and CDR2 FQNEAQ (reference sequence). The CDR3 contains 11 residues. For the CDR3, the DNA is TGTGCCAGCAGCTCATCCGGGGAGCTGTTTTTT. Translated, it gives CASSSSGELFF.

The chain carries TRBV11-3 and TRBJ2-5; D is ambiguous. The CDR3 is 13 residues long. Germline V lookup: CDR1 SGHNT, CDR2 YENEEA. V was trimmed by 3 bases and J by 2 bases, leaving 7 bases between them. CDR3 loop: CASSLSGQETQYF. Here the CDR3 DNA reads TGTGCCAGCAGCTTGTCAGGACAAGAGACCCAGTACTTC.

J is TRBJ2-7 and V is TRBV7-2; tentatively, D is TRBD2 (6 bases). V was trimmed by 3 bases and J by 4 bases, leaving 13 bases between them. The germline gives CDR1 SGHTA, CDR2 FQGNSA. The CDR3 runs to 14 residues. CDR3 loop: CASSFQAGVYEQYF. CDR3 nucleotide sequence: TGTGCCAGCAGCTTCCAAGCGGGCGTATACGAGCAGTACTTC.

The chain employs TRBV10-2 and TRBJ1-5, with 8 bases identical to TRBD1. The length of the CDR3 is 14 residues. The trim removed 4 bases at V and 9 bases at J, leaving 8 bases unmatched. Germline CDR1 is WSHSY and CDR2 is SAAADI. For the CDR3, the DNA is TGCGCCAGCAGTGTCTTGGACAGGGATTCGCCCCAGCATTTT. Its translation: CASSVLDRDSPQHF.

This clone was seen more than once but under ten times. The gene calls are TRBV5-4 and TRBJ2-2; D is uncertain. The V and J ends lost 4 bases and 3 bases respectively, with 4 bases between them. This CDR3 spans 12 amino acids. In germline, CDR1 is SGHNT, CDR2 YYREEE (reference sequence). The CDR3 DNA is TGTGCCAGCAGCCGGGACACCGGGGAGCTGTTTTTT. The encoded protein is CASSRDTGELFF.

The V gene is TRBV5-1, the J gene TRBJ2-5; 7 bases fit TRBD2. CDR1 is SGHRS, CDR2 YFSETQ, per germline. The CDR3 totals 15 residues. The V gene end was trimmed by 4 bases and the J gene end by 2 bases; junction bases not matched to a gene: 8. The CDR3 sequence is CASSSGLVKQETQYF. CDR3 coding DNA: TGCGCCAGCAGCAGCGGACTAGTGAAGCAAGAGACCCAGTACTTC.

The chain uses TRBV5-5 and TRBJ2-3; 9 bases fit TRBD2. V lost 0 bases, J lost 3 bases, and 5 bases stayed unmatched. Germline V gene data show CDR1 as SGHKS and CDR2 as YYEKEE (reference sequence). This CDR3 has 16 amino acids. CDR3 in DNA: TGTGCCAGCAGCTTGGTGTTTGCGGGAGGGACAGATACGCAGTATTTT. Translation gives CASSLVFAGGTDTQYF. The full variable domain, its missing parts supplied by reference TRBV5-5 and TRBJ2-3, is DAGVTQSPTHLIKTRGQQVTLRCSPISGHKSVSWYQQVLGQGPQFIFQYYEKEERGRGNFPDRFSARQFPNYSSELNVNALLLGDSALYLCASSLVFAGGTDTQYFGPGTRLTVL.

This sequence joins TRBV6-5 and TRBJ1-1; D is unclear. The CDR3 length is 13 residues. Germline CDR1 reads MNHEY; CDR2 reads SVGAGI. V was pared by 8 bases and J by 3 bases, with 13 bases between. CDR3 DNA: TGTGCCAGCTCCCCAACGAGAGACACTGAAGCTTTCTTT. Translating it yields CASSPTRDTEAFF.

The chain has TRBV6-2 or TRBV6-3 and TRBJ2-7; no reliable D call. The CDR3 sequence is 11 residues long. Trimming removed 6 bases from V and 7 bases from J, with 10 bases in between. CDR1 and CDR2 from the germline V gene are MNHEY and SVGEGT. The CDR3 is CASSLVREQYF. The CDR3 nucleotides read TGTGCCAGCAGCCTCGTCCGGGAGCAGTACTTC.

This chain uses TRBV7-8 with TRBJ2-3; 7 positions agree with TRBD2. Trimming cost V 1 base and J 0 bases; bases outside gene matches: 7. Germline V gene lookup returns CDR1 SGHVS and CDR2 FQNEAQ. This CDR3 has 17 residues. The CDR3 sequence: CASSLVQAGISTDTQYF. As DNA, the CDR3 is TGTGCCAGCAGCTTAGTTCAAGCGGGGATAAGCACAGATACGCAGTATTTT.